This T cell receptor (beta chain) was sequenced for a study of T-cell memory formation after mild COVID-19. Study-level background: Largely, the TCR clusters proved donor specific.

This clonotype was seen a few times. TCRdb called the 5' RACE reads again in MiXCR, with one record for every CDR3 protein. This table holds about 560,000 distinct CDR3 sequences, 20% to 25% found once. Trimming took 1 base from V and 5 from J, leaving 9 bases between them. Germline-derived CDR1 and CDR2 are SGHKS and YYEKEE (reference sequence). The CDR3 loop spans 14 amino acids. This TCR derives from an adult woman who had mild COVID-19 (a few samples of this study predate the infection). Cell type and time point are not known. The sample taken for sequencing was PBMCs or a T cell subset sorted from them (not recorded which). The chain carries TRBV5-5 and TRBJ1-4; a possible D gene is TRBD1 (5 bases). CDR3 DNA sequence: TGTGCCAGCAGCTTGTCGGGGGGGAATGAAAAACTGTTTTTT. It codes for CASSLSGGNEKLFF.